This T cell receptor beta chain originates from a study of vaccination effects on CD4 cells after COVID-19. Study-wide background: Specimens were obtained from two convalescent patients 16 days and one week prior to vaccination.

Worth noting for this clone: The target antigen is unknown.

Regarding the study as a whole: By a late point after vaccination, infection- and vaccine-induced clones had shrunk markedly through clonal contraction.

Sequencing followed a ViraFEST assay step that expanded antigen-specific CD4+ T cells with viral peptide pools. Cultured cells yielded isolated CD4+ T cells after 10 days. Between March and December 2020, the person had a SARS-CoV-2 infection that PCR confirmed. The authors replaced half the medium with IL-2 medium on days 3 and 7. Using immunoSEQ multiplex PCR, the repertoire was profiled, and TCRdb retains in-frame clones only, with some absent. The table has tens of thousands of clones, about three quarters seen once. The source is a human donor who had a prior SARS-CoV-2 infection. Sequencing used CD4+ T cells from PBMCs cultured with HCoV-NL63 spike peptides, obtained before COVID-19 vaccination.

The CDR3 DNA is TGTGCCAGCAGCCTTCGTTTGGCCGGGGAGCTGTTTTTT. Translation gives CASSLRLAGELFF. The chain combines TRBV5-6 with TRBJ2-2; D not resolved. Trimming removed 4 bases from V and 6 bases from J, with 10 bases in between. CDR1 is SGHDT and CDR2 is YYEEEE in the germline V gene. The CDR3 covers 13 residues.